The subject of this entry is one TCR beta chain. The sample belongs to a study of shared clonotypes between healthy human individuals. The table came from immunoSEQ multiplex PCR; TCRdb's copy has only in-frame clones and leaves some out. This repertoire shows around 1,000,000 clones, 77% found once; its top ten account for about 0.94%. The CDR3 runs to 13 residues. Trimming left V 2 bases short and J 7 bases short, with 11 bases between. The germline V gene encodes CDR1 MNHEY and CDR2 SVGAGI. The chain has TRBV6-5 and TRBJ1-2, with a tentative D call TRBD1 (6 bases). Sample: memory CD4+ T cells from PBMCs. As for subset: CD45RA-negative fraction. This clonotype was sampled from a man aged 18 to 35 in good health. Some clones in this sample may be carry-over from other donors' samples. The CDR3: CASSYVQGGGYTF. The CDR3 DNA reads TGTGCCAGCAGTTACGTACAGGGTGGTGGCTACACCTTC.